This T cell receptor beta chain originates from a study of shared clonotypes between healthy human individuals. General study results and limits: Clonotype sharing among donors was thought likely to change with sequencing depth.

What was sequenced on ten immunoSEQ deep assay plates was unsorted PBMC DNA. In the original processing: ImmunoSEQ gave junction-only sequences without quality scores, so filtering differed. TCRdb's copy holds only in-frame clones and misses some; the assay was immunoSEQ multiplex PCR. That table supplies the V and J calls and clone size; D and trimming were determined from the DNA. The profile shows 490,000 or so clones, roughly four fifths of them singletons. Genomic DNA of unsorted samples came from tens of millions of PBMCs. V lost 5 bases and J lost 2; bases outside the gene matches: 12. CDR3 length: 17 amino acids. CDR1 and CDR2 (germline): SGHVS, FNYEAQ. This clone was counted between two and nine times. The target antigen is unknown.

The receptor comes from a woman in her 40s in good health. Some clones in this sample may be carry-over from other donors' samples. Specimen: PBMCs. This sequence joins TRBV7-6 and TRBJ2-3, with 8 nucleotides matching TRBD2. CDR3 DNA: TGTGCCAGCAGCCCAACCGGGACTAGTCATTTCACAGATACGCAGTATTTT. Protein sequence: CASSPTGTSHFTDTQYF.